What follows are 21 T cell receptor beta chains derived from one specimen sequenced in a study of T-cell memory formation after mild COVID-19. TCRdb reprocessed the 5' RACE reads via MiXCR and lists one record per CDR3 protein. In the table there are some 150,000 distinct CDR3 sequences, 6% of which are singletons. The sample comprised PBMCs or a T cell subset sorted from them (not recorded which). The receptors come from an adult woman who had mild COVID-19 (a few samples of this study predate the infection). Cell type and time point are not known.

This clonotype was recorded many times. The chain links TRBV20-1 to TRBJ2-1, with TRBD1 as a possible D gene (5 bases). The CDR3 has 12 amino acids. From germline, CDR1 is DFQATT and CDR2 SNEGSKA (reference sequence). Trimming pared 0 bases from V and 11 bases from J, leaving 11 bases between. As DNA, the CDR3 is TGCAGTGCTAGAGATGGGGCACCGAAGCAGTTCTTC. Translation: CSARDGAPKQFF.

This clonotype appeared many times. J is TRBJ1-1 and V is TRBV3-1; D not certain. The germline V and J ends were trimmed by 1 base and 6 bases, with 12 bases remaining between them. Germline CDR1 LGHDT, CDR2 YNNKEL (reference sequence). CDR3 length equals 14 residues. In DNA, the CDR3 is TGTGCCAGCAGCCAAGGAATTGGGGTCGCTGAAGCTTTCTTT. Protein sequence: CASSQGIGVAEAFF.

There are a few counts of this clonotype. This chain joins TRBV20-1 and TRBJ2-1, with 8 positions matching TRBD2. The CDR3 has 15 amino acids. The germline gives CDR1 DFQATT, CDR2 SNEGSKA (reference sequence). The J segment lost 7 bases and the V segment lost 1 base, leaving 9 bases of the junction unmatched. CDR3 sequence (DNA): TGCAGTGCTAGAGGGACGGCGGGGGGAGGTAATGAGCAGTTCTTC. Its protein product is CSARGTAGGGNEQFF.

The CDR3 bases are TGCAGTGCTAATCAACTAGCGGGGGCCCCGACATACACCGGGGAGCTGTTTTTT. Its protein is CSANQLAGAPTYTGELFF. This sequence joins TRBV20-1 and TRBJ2-2, with 11 bases aligning to TRBD2. Trimming removed 4 bases from V and 3 bases from J; junction bases left unmatched: 13. The CDR3 covers 18 residues. Germline CDR1 is DFQATT and CDR2 is SNEGSKA (reference sequence).

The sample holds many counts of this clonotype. The CDR3 coding sequence is TGTGCCAGCAGCCAAGTGAGAACTTGGGCGGGAGATGACAATGAGCAGTTCTTC. Protein sequence: CASSQVRTWAGDDNEQFF. This chain links TRBV3-1 with TRBJ2-1, with 7 bases fitting TRBD2. The V gene's germline CDR1 is LGHDT and CDR2 YNNKEL (reference sequence). This CDR3 contains 18 residues. The ends lost 1 base at V and 5 bases at J; junction bases unmatched: 14.

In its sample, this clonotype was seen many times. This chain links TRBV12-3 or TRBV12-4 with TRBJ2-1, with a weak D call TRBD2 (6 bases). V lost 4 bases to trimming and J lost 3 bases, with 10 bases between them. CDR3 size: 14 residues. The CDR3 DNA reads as TGTGCCAGCAGTTATTGGGGGGACTACAATGAGCAGTTCTTC. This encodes CASSYWGDYNEQFF.

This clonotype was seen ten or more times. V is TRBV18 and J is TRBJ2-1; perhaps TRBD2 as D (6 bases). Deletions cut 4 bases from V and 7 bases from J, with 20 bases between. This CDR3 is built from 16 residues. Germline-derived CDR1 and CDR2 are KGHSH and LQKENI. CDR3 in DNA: TGTGCCAGCTCACGAGTACCCCTAGTAGGAGGGAATGAGCAGTTCTTC. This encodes CASSRVPLVGGNEQFF.

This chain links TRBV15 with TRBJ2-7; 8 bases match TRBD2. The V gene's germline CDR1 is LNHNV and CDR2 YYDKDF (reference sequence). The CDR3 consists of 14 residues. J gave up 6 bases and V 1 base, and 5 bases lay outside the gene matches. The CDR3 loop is CATSRVSGSREQYF. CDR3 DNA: TGTGCCACCAGCAGAGTAAGCGGGAGCCGCGAGCAGTACTTC.

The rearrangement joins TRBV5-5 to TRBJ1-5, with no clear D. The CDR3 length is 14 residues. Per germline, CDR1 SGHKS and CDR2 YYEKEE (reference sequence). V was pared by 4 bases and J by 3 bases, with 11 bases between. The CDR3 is CASSPEWPNQPQHF. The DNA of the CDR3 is TGTGCCAGCAGCCCCGAGTGGCCCAATCAGCCCCAGCATTTT. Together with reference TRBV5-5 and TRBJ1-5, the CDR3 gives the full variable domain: DAGVTQSPTHLIKTRGQQVTLRCSPISGHKSVSWYQQVLGQGPQFIFQYYEKEERGRGNFPDRFSARQFPNYSSELNVNALLLGDSALYLCASSPEWPNQPQHFGDGTRLSIL.

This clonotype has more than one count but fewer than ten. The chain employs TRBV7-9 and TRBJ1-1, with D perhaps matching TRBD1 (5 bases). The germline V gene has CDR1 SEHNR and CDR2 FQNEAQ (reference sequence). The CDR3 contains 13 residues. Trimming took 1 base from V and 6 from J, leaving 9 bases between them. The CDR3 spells CASSLGRGAEAFF. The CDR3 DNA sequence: TGTGCCAGCAGCTTAGGGAGAGGGGCTGAAGCTTTCTTT.

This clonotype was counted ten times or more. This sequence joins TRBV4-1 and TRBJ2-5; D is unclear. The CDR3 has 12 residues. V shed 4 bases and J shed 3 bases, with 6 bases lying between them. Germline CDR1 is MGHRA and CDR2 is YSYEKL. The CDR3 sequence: CASSLLEETQYF. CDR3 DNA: TGCGCCAGCAGCCTCTTAGAAGAGACCCAGTACTTC.

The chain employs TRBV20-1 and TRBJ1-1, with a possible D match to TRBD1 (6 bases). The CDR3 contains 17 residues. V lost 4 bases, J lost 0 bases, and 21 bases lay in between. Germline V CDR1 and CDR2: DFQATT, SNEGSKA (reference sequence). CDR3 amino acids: CSANKGGLVQVNTEAFF. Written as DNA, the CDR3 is TGCAGTGCTAACAAGGGGGGTCTTGTCCAGGTGAACACTGAAGCTTTCTTT.

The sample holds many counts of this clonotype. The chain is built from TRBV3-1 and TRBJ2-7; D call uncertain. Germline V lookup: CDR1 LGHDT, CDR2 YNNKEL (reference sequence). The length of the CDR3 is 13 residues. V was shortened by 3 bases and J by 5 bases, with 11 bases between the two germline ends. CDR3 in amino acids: CASSQYSPDEQYF. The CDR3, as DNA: TGTGCCAGCAGCCAGTACAGCCCCGACGAGCAGTACTTC.

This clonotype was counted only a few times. The CDR3 DNA sequence: TGTGCCAGCAGTTTAGGCGGGGGACTTCCCTACGAGCAGTACTTC. It is translated as CASSLGGGLPYEQYF. V gene TRBV12-3 or TRBV12-4 combines with J gene TRBJ2-7; TRBD2 aligns across 7 bases. With 1 base clipped from V and 2 bases from J, the junction kept 5 bases outside the gene matches. There are 15 residues in the CDR3.

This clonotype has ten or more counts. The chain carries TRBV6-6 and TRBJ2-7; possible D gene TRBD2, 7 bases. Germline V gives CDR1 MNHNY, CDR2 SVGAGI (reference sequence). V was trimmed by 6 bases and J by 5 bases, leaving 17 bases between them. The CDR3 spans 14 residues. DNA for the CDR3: TGTGCCAGCAGCGGACAGATCCGGGAGGACGAGCAGTACTTC. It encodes CASSGQIREDEQYF.

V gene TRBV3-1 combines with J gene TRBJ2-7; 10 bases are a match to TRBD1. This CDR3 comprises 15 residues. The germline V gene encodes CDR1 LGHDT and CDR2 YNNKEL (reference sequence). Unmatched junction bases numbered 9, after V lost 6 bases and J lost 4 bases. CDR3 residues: CASRPNGTGEYEQYF. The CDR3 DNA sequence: TGTGCCAGCAGGCCAAACGGGACAGGGGAATACGAGCAGTACTTC.

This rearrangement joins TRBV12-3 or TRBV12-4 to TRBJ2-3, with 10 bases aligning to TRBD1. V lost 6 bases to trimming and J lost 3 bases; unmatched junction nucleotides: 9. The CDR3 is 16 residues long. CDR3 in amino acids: CASRPPDRGRTDTQYF. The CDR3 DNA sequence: TGTGCCAGCAGACCACCCGACAGGGGGCGTACAGATACGCAGTATTTT.

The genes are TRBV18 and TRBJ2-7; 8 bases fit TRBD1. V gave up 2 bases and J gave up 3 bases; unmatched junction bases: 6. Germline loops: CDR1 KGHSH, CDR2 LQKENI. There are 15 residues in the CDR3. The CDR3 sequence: CASSPGQGNRYEQYF. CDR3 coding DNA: TGTGCCAGCTCACCAGGACAGGGCAACCGCTACGAGCAGTACTTC. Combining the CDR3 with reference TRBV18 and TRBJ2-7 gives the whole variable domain NAGVMQNPRHLVRRRGQEARLRCSPMKGHSHVYWYRQLPEEGLKFMVYLQKENIIDESGMPKERFSAEFPKEGPSILRIQQVVRGDSAAYFCASSPGQGNRYEQYFGPGTRLTVT.

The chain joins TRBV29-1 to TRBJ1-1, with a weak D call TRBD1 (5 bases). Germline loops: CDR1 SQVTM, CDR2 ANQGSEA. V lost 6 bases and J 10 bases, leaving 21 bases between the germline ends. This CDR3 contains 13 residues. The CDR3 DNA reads TGCAGCGTCCGCCCGGACGTCCTCGGGGGAGCTTTCTTT. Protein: CSVRPDVLGGAFF.

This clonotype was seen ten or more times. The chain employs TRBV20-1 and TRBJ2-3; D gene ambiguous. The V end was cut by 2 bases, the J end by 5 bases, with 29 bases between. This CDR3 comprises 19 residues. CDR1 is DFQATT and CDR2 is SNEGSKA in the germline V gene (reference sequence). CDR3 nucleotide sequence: TGCAGTGCTAGATCCCCCCTAGTAGTGGCCGCTCGATTTTTAGATACGCAGTATTTT. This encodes CSARSPLVVAARFLDTQYF.

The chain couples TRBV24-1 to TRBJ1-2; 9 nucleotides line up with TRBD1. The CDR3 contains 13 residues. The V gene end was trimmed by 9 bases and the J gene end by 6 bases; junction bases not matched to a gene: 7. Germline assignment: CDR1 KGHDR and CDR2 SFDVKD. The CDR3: CATLDGTGNGYTF. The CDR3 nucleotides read TGTGCCACCTTGGATGGGACAGGGAATGGCTACACCTTC.